A single sample gave rise to the 25 T cell receptor beta chains below, sequenced in a study of T cell repertoires in cytomegalovirus infection. TCRdb passed the reads through MiXCR, listing each CDR3 protein once. The table shows about 740,000 distinct CDR3 sequences, with roughly 36% occurring only once. The antigens of these receptors remain unknown. The specimen comprised cultured PBMCs, sampled from culture after CMV antigen stimulation. Receptor source: a human donor in good health (CMV status not recorded). Some clones in this sample may be carry-over from other donors' samples.

The rearrangement uses TRBV9 and TRBJ2-1; 7 bases are shared with TRBD2. CDR1 and CDR2 from the germline V gene are SGDLS and YYNGEE. After removal of 3 bases from V and 4 bases from J, the junction contained 7 bases not matched to a gene. The CDR3 is 15 amino acids. The CDR3 loop is CASSAGTNHYNEQFF. CDR3 in DNA: TGTGCCAGCAGCGCGGGGACTAACCATTACAATGAGCAGTTCTTC.

This chain joins TRBV5-6 and TRBJ2-3; a weak D match, TRBD1 (6 bases). Germline assignment: CDR1 SGHDT and CDR2 YYEEEE. The V end lost 5 bases, the J end lost 1 base, and 14 bases lay between the germline ends. The CDR3 has 15 residues. CDR3 DNA sequence: TGTGCCAGCAGGCCTTGGTGGGGGCGCACAGATACGCAGTATTTT. It encodes CASRPWWGRTDTQYF.

This clonotype has ten or more counts. The rearrangement joins TRBV7-9 to TRBJ1-4; maybe TRBD1 (6 bases). From germline, CDR1 is SEHNR and CDR2 FQNEAQ (reference sequence). The CDR3 sequence is 14 residues long. V dropped 3 bases and J dropped 4 bases, with 9 bases sitting between them. The CDR3, as DNA: TGTGCCAGCAGCTTCTCACAGGGTAATGAAAAACTGTTTTTT. This encodes CASSFSQGNEKLFF. Supplemented by reference TRBV7-9 and TRBJ1-4, the full variable domain reads DTGVSQNPRHKITKRGQNVTFRCDPISEHNRLYWYRQTLGQGPEFLTYFQNEAQLEKSRLLSDRFSAERPKGSFSTLEIQRTEQGDSAMYLCASSFSQGNEKLFFGSGTQLSVL.

The chain carries TRBV7-6 and TRBJ1-1; possible D gene TRBD1, 6 bases. With 5 bases removed from V and 4 bases from J, the gap between germline ends came to 17 bases. Germline V gene data show CDR1 as SGHVS and CDR2 as FNYEAQ. CDR3 length equals 15 residues. The CDR3, as DNA: TGTGCCAGCAGCGTTACAGGGCCCTCGGGCACTGAAGCTTTCTTT. Translating gives CASSVTGPSGTEAFF.

The chain carries TRBV5-4 and TRBJ1-1, with no clear D. The V gene lost 4 bases and the J gene lost 3 bases, with 13 bases spanning the gap. The CDR3 covers 14 residues. Germline CDR1 is SGHNT and CDR2 is YYREEE (reference sequence). CDR3 region: CASSAIGRDTEAFF. The CDR3 DNA is TGTGCCAGCAGCGCGATTGGTCGGGACACTGAAGCTTTCTTT.

This sequence joins TRBV7-2 and TRBJ1-2; D gene uncertain. Germline V lookup: CDR1 SGHTA, CDR2 FQGNSA. V was pared by 3 bases and J by 2 bases, with 10 bases between. The CDR3 is made up of 14 amino acids. This chain's CDR3 is CASSLGTQNYGYTF. In DNA form, the CDR3 reads TGTGCCAGCAGCTTGGGCACCCAGAACTATGGCTACACCTTC.

V is TRBV7-2 and J is TRBJ2-1; D remains unclear. Trimming removed 5 bases from V and 7 bases from J, with 15 bases in between. CDR1 is SGHTA and CDR2 is FQGNSA in the germline V gene. The CDR3 contains 14 residues. The CDR3 DNA reads TGTGCCAGCAGCCCCCAATCCAGCCTTAATGAGCAGTTCTTC. It is translated as CASSPQSSLNEQFF.

This clonotype was counted a few times. The rearrangement links TRBV10-3 to TRBJ2-7; 7 bases match TRBD1. Germline loops: CDR1 ENHRY, CDR2 SYGVKD. This CDR3 contains 14 residues. Trimming cost V 2 bases and J 3 bases; bases outside gene matches: 4. In DNA form, the CDR3 reads TGTGCCATCAGTGAGCCTGACAGGGACTACGAGCAGTACTTC. Its protein product is CAISEPDRDYEQYF.

The V gene is TRBV29-1, the J gene TRBJ2-5; D is unclear. The CDR3 has 12 residues. Germline values: CDR1 SQVTM, CDR2 ANQGSEA. V was cut by 7 bases and J by 0 bases, with 9 bases left in between. The CDR3 region has the DNA TGCAGCGGGTACGGCCACCAAGAGACCCAGTACTTC. Translated: CSGYGHQETQYF.

The sample holds many counts of this clonotype. The chain employs TRBV12-3 or TRBV12-4 and TRBJ1-5; the D is unclear. CDR3 length equals 14 residues. Trimming left V 3 bases short and J 4 bases short, with 10 bases between. DNA for the CDR3: TGTGCCAGCAGTTTGAGTCCGGGGAATCAGCCCCAGCATTTT. Its protein is CASSLSPGNQPQHF.

This clonotype was seen repeatedly, ten times or more. The chain employs TRBV6-1 and TRBJ1-5; D call uncertain. The CDR3 has 12 residues. Germline V gene data show CDR1 as MNHNS and CDR2 as SASEGT. Deletions cut 6 bases from V and 2 bases from J, with 5 bases between. CDR3 DNA: TGTGCCAGCAGGGAGGGCAATCAGCCCCAGCATTTT. Translation: CASREGNQPQHF.

This clonotype was seen many times. V usage is TRBV7-9 and J usage is TRBJ2-3; unclear D gene. This CDR3 spans 11 amino acids. V gave up 4 bases and J gave up 8 bases, with 7 bases separating them. Germline-derived CDR1 and CDR2 are SEHNR and FQNEAQ (reference sequence). This CDR3 is CASSSSGTQYF. The DNA of the CDR3 is TGTGCCAGCAGCTCCTCGGGTACGCAGTATTTT.

The CDR3 DNA sequence: TGTGCCAGCAGCCGACGTACGGACACTGAAGCTTTCTTT. Translating gives CASSRRTDTEAFF. The chain links TRBV7-2 to TRBJ1-1; no clear D gene. Germline-derived CDR1 and CDR2 are SGHTA and FQGNSA. Trimming took off 5 bases at V and 3 bases at J, with 10 bases between the two ends. This CDR3 has 13 residues.

The chain employs TRBV5-1 and TRBJ1-4; maybe TRBD1 (6 bases). This CDR3 spans 15 amino acids. Germline CDR1 is SGHRS and CDR2 is YFSETQ. V was pared by 4 bases and J by 6 bases, with 16 bases between. CDR3 coding DNA: TGCGCCAGCAGCCCGGACAGACCCTATCATGAAAAACTGTTTTTT. Protein: CASSPDRPYHEKLFF.

The chain couples TRBV28 to TRBJ2-3; 11 bases line up with TRBD2. Germline V gene sequence: CDR1 MDHEN, CDR2 SYDVKM. This CDR3 is 17 amino acids long. V lost 5 bases, J lost 0 bases, and 7 bases stayed unmatched. The CDR3 sequence: CASSPHPSGGSTDTQYF. The DNA for the CDR3 is TGTGCCAGCAGTCCCCACCCTAGCGGGGGGAGCACAGATACGCAGTATTTT.

This chain links TRBV28 with TRBJ1-2, with D uncertain. The CDR3 runs 12 residues. Germline V gives CDR1 MDHEN, CDR2 SYDVKM. Trimming cost V 3 bases and J 4 bases, with 6 bases left between them. The DNA of the CDR3 is TGTGCCAGCAGTTTTTTTACCTATGGCTACACCTTC. Protein product: CASSFFTYGYTF.

V gene TRBV2 combines with J gene TRBJ1-5; D might be TRBD1 (5 bases). This CDR3 spans 13 amino acids. CDR1 SNHLY and CDR2 FYNNEI come from the germline V gene. V lost 7 bases and J 9 bases, leaving 16 bases between the germline ends. The CDR3 DNA is TGTGCCAGCAAAACGGCAGGGATGTCGCCCCAGCATTTT. Translating it yields CASKTAGMSPQHF.

This clonotype was recorded a few times. The genes are TRBV27 and TRBJ1-2; a weak D match, TRBD1 (6 bases). This CDR3 is 13 amino acids long. The germline gives CDR1 MNHEY, CDR2 SMNVEV (reference sequence). With 7 bases removed from V and 4 bases from J, the gap between germline ends came to 13 bases. This chain's CDR3 is CASMGATAYGYTF. CDR3 coding DNA: TGTGCCAGCATGGGGGCGACTGCCTATGGCTACACCTTC.

V usage is TRBV10-3 and J usage is TRBJ2-3; either TRBD1 or TRBD2 may supply D (5 bases each). Germline V gives CDR1 ENHRY, CDR2 SYGVKD. Trimming stripped 4 bases from V and 5 bases from J, with 13 bases between. The CDR3 totals 14 residues. For the CDR3, the DNA is TGTGCCATCAGTGCCCAGGGACGGGTAGATACGCAGTATTTT. It codes for CAISAQGRVDTQYF.

This chain links TRBV20-1 with TRBJ1-2; 11 bases align to TRBD1. The CDR3 loop spans 16 amino acids. J lost 6 bases, V lost 6 bases, and 15 bases had no gene match. CDR1 is DFQATT, CDR2 SNEGSKA, per germline (reference sequence). The CDR3 DNA is TGCAGTGCCCTCCCACTGGGGGGGACAGGGGGACATGGCTACACCTTC. Encoded protein: CSALPLGGTGGHGYTF.

The genes are TRBV18 and TRBJ2-1, with 7 bases identical to TRBD2. Germline CDR1 KGHSH, CDR2 LQKENI. This CDR3 spans 15 amino acids. Trimming removed 1 base from V and 9 bases from J; junction bases left unmatched: 9. CDR3 residues: CASSPLGLSPGEQFF. CDR3 coding DNA: TGTGCCAGCTCACCACTGGGACTAAGTCCCGGTGAGCAGTTCTTC.

At least ten counts were recorded for this clonotype. The genes are TRBV7-2 and TRBJ1-1; D remains ambiguous. The germline CDR1 and CDR2 sequences are SGHTA and FQGNSA. The CDR3 consists of 13 residues. The germline V and J ends were trimmed by 4 bases and 0 bases, with 6 bases remaining between them. The CDR3 spells CASSSLMNTEAFF. In DNA form, the CDR3 reads TGTGCCAGCAGCTCCCTGATGAACACTGAAGCTTTCTTT.

This clonotype was found a few times. The V and J genes are TRBV7-9 and TRBJ1-5, with 7 bases fitting TRBD1. CDR3 length: 17 residues. V trimming: 1 base; J trimming: 0 bases; junction bases outside the gene matches: 6. Germline CDR1 and CDR2: SEHNR and FQNEAQ (reference sequence). The CDR3 coding sequence is TGTGCCAGCAGCTTAGGTCCAGGGGGTTATAGCAATCAGCCCCAGCATTTT. Protein sequence: CASSLGPGGYSNQPQHF.

This clonotype was observed many times. The chain carries TRBV11-2 and TRBJ2-3; the match to TRBD1 covers 7 bases. There are 16 residues in the CDR3. Losses at the gene ends were 5 bases for V and 0 bases for J; bases not matched to a gene: 8. The germline V gene encodes CDR1 SGHAT and CDR2 FQNNGV. CDR3 loop: CASSLGTDTSTDTQYF. The CDR3 DNA reads as TGTGCCAGCAGCCTCGGGACAGATACTAGCACAGATACGCAGTATTTT.

This clonotype appeared many times. V and J are TRBV7-2 and TRBJ1-6; D uncertain. Trimming cost V 5 bases and J 0 bases, with 20 bases left between them. Germline loops: CDR1 SGHTA, CDR2 FQGNSA. The CDR3 has 19 residues. In DNA, the CDR3 is TGTGCCAGCAGCATGAGTAGAGGGTCCTATAGCTCCTATAATTCACCCCTCCACTTT. Its translation: CASSMSRGSYSSYNSPLHF.